The rows below give T cell receptor beta chains drawn from one sample of a study of T cell responses to AZD1222 COVID-19 vaccine. The assay was immunoSEQ multiplex PCR, and TCRdb's table has in-frame clones only and misses some. The sample contains 67,000 or so clones, 84% of which appear only once. This specimen consisted of peripheral blood, obtained on day 0 of AZD1222 vaccination. These receptors originate from an adult in good health. Both conserved end residues are part of each CDR3. Each record gives: clone size, J gene, D gene, V gene, CDR3 protein, CDR3 DNA. D genes are given only for firm matches. Expanded clones get a size class; other rows say once, few or many, or leave the size out.

.,TRBJ2-3,.,TRBV28,CASSSPWAAVNTDTQYF,TGTGCCAGCAGTTCCCCGTGGGCGGCCGTAAACACAGATACGCAGTATTTT
.,TRBJ2-2,.,TRBV30,CAWTPRSAGELFF,TGTGCCTGGACCCCTCGGTCGGCCGGGGAGCTGTTTTTT
.,TRBJ1-2,.,TRBV28,CASREGSGGYGYTF,TGTGCCAGCAGGGAGGGTTCCGGGGGCTATGGCTACACCTTC
.,TRBJ1-1,.,TRBV7-9,CASSSYNTVNTEAFF,TGTGCCAGCAGCTCCTATAACACGGTGAACACTGAAGCTTTCTTT
.,TRBJ1-2,TRBD1,TRBV7-2,CASSLARGRDISTYGYTF,TGTGCCAGCAGCTTAGCGAGGGGGCGGGACATATCTACCTATGGCTACACCTTC
few,TRBJ1-1,.,TRBV19,CASSIVGRTSRLNTEAFF,TGTGCCAGTAGTATAGTCGGCAGAACATCCCGGTTGAACACTGAAGCTTTCTTT
.,TRBJ1-3,.,TRBV7-6,CASSPTGTSGNTIYF,TGTGCCAGCAGCCCAACCGGGACAAGTGGAAACACCATATATTTT
.,TRBJ2-7,.,TRBV19,CASSPYIEISYEQYF,TGTGCCAGTAGTCCGTACATTGAGATCTCCTACGAGCAGTACTTC
.,TRBJ2-3,.,TRBV24-1,CATSDFTDTQYF,TGTGCCACCAGTGATTTTACAGATACGCAGTATTTT
few,TRBJ1-2,.,TRBV30,CAWSSGSLTYTF,TGTGCCTGGAGTTCAGGGAGCCTGACCTACACCTTC
.,TRBJ1-4,.,TRBV14,CASSQGPAGGEEKLFF,TGTGCCAGCAGCCAAGGGCCGGCCGGGGGCGAGGAAAAACTGTTTTTT